The source of this TCR beta chain is a study of OX40 agonist ivuxolimab in advanced cancers. Overall study findings and caveats: Fewer expanded clones were found on average in CD4+ than in CD8+ T cells. There was clonal expansion of CD4+ and CD8+ blood T cells by week 6 at 0.1 to 3.0 mg/kg.

There are 13 residues in the CDR3. V was cut by 6 bases and J by 7 bases, with 13 bases left in between. The germline gives CDR1 SNHLY, CDR2 FYNNEI. In its sample, this clone was seen once. What it binds is unknown. Only in-frame clones appear in the TCRdb table, and some are missing; sequencing was by immunoSEQ multiplex PCR. The sample includes 60,000 to 70,000 clones, less than 90% of them seen just once. Sequencing used CD4+ or CD8+ T cells sorted from blood, obtained in a trial of the OX40 agonist ivuxolimab. The receptor comes from an adult with an advanced solid tumor such as melanoma, head and neck, liver or kidney cancer. The rearrangement links TRBV2 to TRBJ1-5; D may be TRBD1 (6 bases). CDR3 residues: CASSREGGQPQHF. For the CDR3, the DNA is TGTGCCAGCAGCAGGGAGGGGGGACAGCCCCAGCATTTT.